This T cell receptor (beta chain) was sequenced in a study of blood T cell repertoires in COVID-19. As for the study in general: PBMCs, B-cell-depleted T cells, or T cells provided the cDNA or gDNA that made up the material.

Original processing methods: Using reference gene primer amplification, nucleated cell counts were estimated. Generated by immunoSEQ multiplex PCR, the TCRdb table keeps only in-frame clones and is missing some. D and trimming were read from the DNA, whereas the V and J calls and clone size are those reported in that table. The sample carries fewer than 400,000 clones, over 75% recorded once. Living in roughly 25 US areas, the participants were between 18 and 89 years of age. Self-reported history from a screening survey and questionnaire set each donor's cohort. V was clipped by 5 bases and J by 0 bases, with 14 bases between them. CDR3 size: 15 residues. The germline gives CDR1 SGHVS, CDR2 FNYEAQ.

The receptor comes from a young man who had recovered from COVID-19. The chain is built from TRBV7-6 and TRBJ2-7; D remains unclear. The material sequenced was PBMCs or T cells enriched from blood (not recorded which). The CDR3 DNA is TGTGCCAGCAGCCCGGGTTGGCCACACTCCTACGAGCAGTACTTC. Amino acid sequence: CASSPGWPHSYEQYF.